The sequence of this T cell receptor beta chain was determined in a study of metastatic and nonmetastatic thyroid tumors. At the level of the study: Across peripheral blood and tumor or nodule tissue samples taken from malignant and benign thyroid patients, the repertoires were compared with one another.

Each patient went into thyroid surgery without having received any treatment. Turning to this clone: Its antigen is unknown.

Overall study results and limits: For both blood and tumor, malignant thyroid tumors reportedly showed significantly higher TCR beta diversity than benign nodules did.

Original methodology: The study built a papillary thyroid cancer distant-metastasis classifier from CDR3 differences across clinicopathological groups. With MiXCR, TCRdb reprocessed the PCR reads. The V and J calls, along with clone size, are taken from TCRdb and not from the paper's own processing. In the table there are about 22,000 clones, 23% of which are singletons. This TCR derives from a male donor with papillary thyroid cancer or a benign thyroid nodule (not recorded which). Some clones in this sample may be carry-over from other donors' samples. The sequencing input was blood.

CDR3 sequence (DNA): TGTGCCAGCAGCTTAATTAGCGGGAGTATAGATGAGCAGTTCTTC. Translating gives CASSLISGSIDEQFF. This chain connects TRBV7-3 to TRBJ2-1, with 9 bases fitting TRBD2. The V gene end was trimmed by 1 base and the J gene end by 8 bases; junction bases not matched to a gene: 6. The germline V gene has CDR1 SGHTA and CDR2 FQGTGA. The CDR3 is 15 amino acids.